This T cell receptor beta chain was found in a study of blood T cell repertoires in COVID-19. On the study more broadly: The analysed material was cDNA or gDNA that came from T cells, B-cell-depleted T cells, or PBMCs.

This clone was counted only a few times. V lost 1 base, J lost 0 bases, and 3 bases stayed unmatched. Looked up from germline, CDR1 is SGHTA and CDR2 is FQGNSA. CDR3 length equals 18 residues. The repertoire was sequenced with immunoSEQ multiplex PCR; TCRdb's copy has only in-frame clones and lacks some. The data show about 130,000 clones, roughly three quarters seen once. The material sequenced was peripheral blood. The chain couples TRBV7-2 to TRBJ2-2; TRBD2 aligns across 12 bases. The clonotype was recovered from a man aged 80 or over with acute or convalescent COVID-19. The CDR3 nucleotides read TGTGCCAGCAGCTTAGAATGGACTAGCGGGGCGAACACCGGGGAGCTGTTTTTT. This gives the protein CASSLEWTSGANTGELFF. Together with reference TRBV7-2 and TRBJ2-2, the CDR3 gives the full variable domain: GAGVSQSPSNKVTEKGKDVELRCDPISGHTALYWYRQSLGQGLEFLIYFQGNSAPDKSGLPSDRFSAERTGGSVSTLTIQRTQQEDSAVYLCASSLEWTSGANTGELFFGEGSRLTVL.